Listed below are T cell receptor beta chains from one sample, sequenced in a study of blood T cell repertoires in COVID-19. The table came from immunoSEQ multiplex PCR; TCRdb's copy has only in-frame clones and leaves some out. The repertoire has approximately 72,000 clones, roughly 85% of them found once; the top ten carry roughly 25%. The sequenced sample was peripheral blood. These receptor sequences come from a man aged 50-59 years with acute or convalescent COVID-19. Each CDR3 is given with its conserved first and last residue. D genes are given only for firm matches. For some rows the clone size is stated as once, few or many, or as a class when expanded; others skip it.

v_call	clone_size	d_call	j_call	cdr3_nt	cdr3_aa
TRBV9	-	-	TRBJ2-7	TGTGCCAGCAGCCCTCGAAGCATACCCCACGAGCAGTACTTC	CASSPRSIPHEQYF
TRBV6-2/TRBV6-3	-	TRBD2	TRBJ2-1	TGTGCCAGCAGTTACGGGGGGGTGTACAATGAGCAGTTCTTC	CASSYGGVYNEQFF
TRBV18	-	-	TRBJ2-1	TGTGCCAGCCTGGCTTACAATGAGCAGTTCTTC	CASLAYNEQFF
TRBV7-3	-	TRBD2	TRBJ2-5	TGTGCCAGCAGCTACGGGGGGCAAGAGACCCAGTACTTC	CASSYGGQETQYF
TRBV7-9	once	-	TRBJ2-7	TGTGCCAGCAGCTTAGATAGCGTCGGCTCCTACGAGCAGTACTTC	CASSLDSVGSYEQYF
TRBV7-9	-	-	TRBJ2-1	TGTGCCTGCAGCTTAGCCGCAGGGGATGGGGTCTTC	CACSLAAGDGVF
TRBV28	-	TRBD1	TRBJ1-1	TGTGCCAGCAGTTCTAGACAGGGATCGGTGAACACTGAAGCTTTCTTT	CASSSRQGSVNTEAFF
TRBV12-5	-	TRBD2	TRBJ2-1	TGTGCTAGTAAAAAAGGACTAGAGTCGACCGATGAGCAGTTCTTC	CASKKGLESTDEQFF
TRBV7-8	-	TRBD2	TRBJ2-5	TGTGCCAGCAGCCTCCAGAGTGGTCGGACTAGCGGGGGCCGAGGGGAGACCCAGTACTTC	CASSLQSGRTSGGRGETQYF
TRBV7-9	-	-	TRBJ1-3	TGTGCCAGCAGCTTAGGCCCGGGGGAACCCTTGACGGGAAACACCATATATTTT	CASSLGPGEPLTGNTIYF
TRBV11-1	-	-	TRBJ2-7	TGTGCCAGCAGCTTAGACAGGGTGGCAGACGAGCAGTACTTC	CASSLDRVADEQYF
TRBV5-1	once	TRBD1	TRBJ2-7	TGCGCCAGCAGCCCCCAAGACAGGGAGTACGAGCAGTACTTC	CASSPQDREYEQYF
TRBV10-3	-	-	TRBJ2-1	TGTGCCATCAGTGAGACAGGGAGCTACAATGAGCAGTTCTTC	CAISETGSYNEQFF
TRBV10-3	-	-	TRBJ1-1	TGTGCCATCAGTGAGGCCAGGGCAGGAGGGGCCTCTGAAGCTTTCTTT	CAISEARAGGASEAFF
TRBV7-2	-	TRBD2	TRBJ2-1	TGTGCCAGCAGCTTAGTACTCGGCGGGGGAACCTACAATGAGCAGTTCTTC	CASSLVLGGGTYNEQFF
TRBV30	-	-	TRBJ1-6	TGTGCCTGGAACCGGCGGGGGGGCTCCTATAATTCACCCCTCCACTTT	CAWNRRGGSYNSPLHF
TRBV3-1/TRBV3-2	-	TRBD2	TRBJ2-5	TGTGCCAGCAGTCTTGGTAGCGGGGCCTCTCAAGAGACCCAGTACTTC	CASSLGSGASQETQYF
TRBV6-1	-	-	TRBJ2-3	TGTGCCAGCAGTGAAATGATAGGAGGATTTAGCACAGATACGCAGTATTTT	CASSEMIGGFSTDTQYF
TRBV6-1	-	-	TRBJ2-5	TGTGCCAGCAGTGAACCCAGGGGGGATTACCAAGAGACCCAGTACTTC	CASSEPRGDYQETQYF
TRBV24-1	-	TRBD2	TRBJ2-3	TGTGCCACCAGTGATAGCAGCGGGGGGGCGGATACGCAGTATTTT	CATSDSSGGADTQYF
TRBV19	-	-	TRBJ1-1	TGTGCCAGTAGTATAGGGCCGGGTTCCTTACCTGAAGCTTTCTTT	CASSIGPGSLPEAFF
TRBV9	-	-	TRBJ2-7	TGTGCCAGCAGCGTAGACGACAGTTACTCCTACGAGCAGTACTTC	CASSVDDSYSYEQYF
TRBV5-1	-	TRBD2	TRBJ2-3	TGCGCCAGCAGCTCGCTTCCCCAAACTAGCGGGGTTGGGGATACGCAGTATTTT	CASSSLPQTSGVGDTQYF
TRBV7-2	-	-	TRBJ1-3	TGTGCCAGCAGCTTAAACAGGGCAGGAGCTGGAAACACCATATATTTT	CASSLNRAGAGNTIYF
TRBV11-3	-	-	TRBJ2-1	TGTGCCAGCAGCTTAGAACAGAGTAATGAGCAGTTCTTC	CASSLEQSNEQFF
TRBV27	-	-	TRBJ1-2	TGTGCCAGCAGTTCATTAACAGGGAGTAACTATGGCTACACCTTC	CASSSLTGSNYGYTF
TRBV2	-	TRBD1	TRBJ1-1	TGTGCCAGCACCATCAGACAGGGGGCAACTGAAGCTTTCTTT	CASTIRQGATEAFF
TRBV7-2	-	-	TRBJ2-7	TGTGCCAGCAGCCACGGACAGAGCGAGCAGTACTTC	CASSHGQSEQYF
TRBV27	-	-	TRBJ2-7	TGTGCCAGCAGACCCAGCTCCTACGAGCAGTACTTC	CASRPSSYEQYF
TRBV25-1	-	-	TRBJ1-6	TGTGCCAGCAGTGACTTTGACGGGCCCCTCCACTTT	CASSDFDGPLHF
TRBV14	-	TRBD2	TRBJ2-5	TGTGCCAGCAGCCAATCCCAACTAGCGGGGGTTGAGACCCAGTACTTC	CASSQSQLAGVETQYF
TRBV10-1	-	TRBD1	TRBJ2-5	TGCGCCAGCAGTGAGTCTACAGGGGCGTGGGAGACCCAGTACTTC	CASSESTGAWETQYF
TRBV6-5	-	-	TRBJ2-1	TGTGCCAGCGCCCTCGACAGATACAATGAGCAGTTCTTC	CASALDRYNEQFF
TRBV11-2	-	-	TRBJ2-5	TGTGCCAGCAGCCCCCCTCTGGAGACCCAGTACTTC	CASSPPLETQYF
TRBV7-9	few	-	TRBJ1-2	TGTGCCAGCAGCTCCGCAGGGGACGGTGGCTACACCTTC	CASSSAGDGGYTF
TRBV7-3	-	TRBD1	TRBJ2-2	TGTGCCAGCAGCTTAACGACAGGGCGTAACACCGGGGAGCTGTTTTTT	CASSLTTGRNTGELFF
TRBV6-5	-	-	TRBJ2-2	TGTGCCAGCAGAACCGGGACTCGGTCCGGGGAGCTGTTTTTT	CASRTGTRSGELFF
TRBV2	once	TRBD1	TRBJ1-2	TGTGCCAGCAGTGCCCGGGACAGGGTCTATGGCTACACCTTC	CASSARDRVYGYTF
TRBV30	once	-	TRBJ2-5	TGTGCCTGGAGCCGGGGAGCGGGCCAGACCCAGTACTTC	CAWSRGAGQTQYF
TRBV6-1	-	TRBD1	TRBJ1-1	TGTGCCAGCAGTGATCACCGGGACAGGGGTTTGAAAGAAGCTTTCTTT	CASSDHRDRGLKEAFF
TRBV30	-	-	TRBJ1-5	TGTGCCTGGGGACACCATTATAGCAATCAGCCCCAGCATTTT	CAWGHHYSNQPQHF
TRBV6-6	-	-	TRBJ1-2	TGTGCCAGCAGCCGCCGGGGGTTCGACTATGGCTACACCTTC	CASSRRGFDYGYTF
TRBV30	-	-	TRBJ1-5	TGTGCCTGGAGCCTTGGAGGTATGGGCAATCAGCCCCAGCATTTT	CAWSLGGMGNQPQHF
TRBV11-2	-	-	TRBJ1-4	TGTGCCAGCAGCCCCATATGGGCGCGAAAGAAACTGTTTTTT	CASSPIWARKKLFF
TRBV7-3	-	TRBD1	TRBJ2-6	TGTGCCAGCAGCTTATTTGGGACAGGGGAAGGTGGGGCCAACGTCCTGACTTTC	CASSLFGTGEGGANVLTF